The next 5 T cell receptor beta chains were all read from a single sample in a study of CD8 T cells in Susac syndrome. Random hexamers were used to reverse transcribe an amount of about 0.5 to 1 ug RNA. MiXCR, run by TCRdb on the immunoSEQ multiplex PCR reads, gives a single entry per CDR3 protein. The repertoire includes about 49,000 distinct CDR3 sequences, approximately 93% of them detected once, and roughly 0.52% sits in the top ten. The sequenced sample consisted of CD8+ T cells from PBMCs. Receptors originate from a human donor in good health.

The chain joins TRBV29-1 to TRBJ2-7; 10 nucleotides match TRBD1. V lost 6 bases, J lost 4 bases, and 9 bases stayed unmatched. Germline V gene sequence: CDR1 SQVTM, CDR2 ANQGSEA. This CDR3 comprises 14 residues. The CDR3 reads CSVRAGTGAYEQYF. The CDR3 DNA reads TGCAGCGTGAGAGCCGGGACAGGGGCTTACGAGCAGTACTTC.

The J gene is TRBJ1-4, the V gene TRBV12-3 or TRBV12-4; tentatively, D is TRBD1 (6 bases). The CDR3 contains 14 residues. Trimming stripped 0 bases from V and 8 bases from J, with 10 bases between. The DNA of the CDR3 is TGTGCCAGCAGTTTAGCCAGGGGAAGCGAAAAACTGTTTTTT. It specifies CASSLARGSEKLFF.

The CDR3 here is CASSLGSWEARGPGTEAFF. The CDR3, as DNA: TGTGCCAGCAGCTTAGGAAGTTGGGAGGCACGGGGCCCGGGGACTGAAGCTTTCTTT. The chain joins TRBV7-9 to TRBJ1-1; D is possibly TRBD1 (5 bases). V dropped 1 base and J dropped 5 bases, with 26 bases sitting between them. The CDR3 has 19 amino acids. CDR1 SEHNR and CDR2 FQNEAQ come from the germline V gene (reference sequence).

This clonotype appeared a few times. The CDR3 sequence is CASSQEGTPNTGELFF. The CDR3 DNA is TGTGCCAGCAGCCAAGAGGGGACACCGAACACCGGGGAGCTGTTTTTT. This rearrangement joins TRBV14 to TRBJ2-2; possible D gene TRBD1, 6 bases. V shed 0 bases and J shed 0 bases, with 8 bases lying between them. The CDR3 contains 16 residues. Germline values: CDR1 SGHDN, CDR2 FVKESK.

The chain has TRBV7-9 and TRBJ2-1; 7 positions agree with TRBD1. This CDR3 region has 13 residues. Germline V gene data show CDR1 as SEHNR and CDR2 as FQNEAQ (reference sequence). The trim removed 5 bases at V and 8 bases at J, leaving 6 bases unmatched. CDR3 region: CASSPDRVDEQFF. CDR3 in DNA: TGTGCCAGCAGCCCCGACAGGGTTGATGAGCAGTTCTTC.